This TCR beta chain was sequenced for a study of cytomegalovirus exposure and HLA in healthy donors. The PCR used 60 Vbeta and 13 Jbeta primers. Sequencing used immunoSEQ multiplex PCR; TCRdb keeps in-frame clones, though not all of them. The sample yields fewer than 200,000 clones, 77% seen once. Sequencing was carried out using PBMCs. This clonotype was obtained from a male donor in good health and CMV-seropositive.

The CDR3, as DNA: TGCGCCAGCAGCTTGAAACAGGGGGCAAATCCGAACACTGAAGCTTTCTTT. Residues: CASSLKQGANPNTEAFF. This chain uses TRBV5-1 with TRBJ1-1, with 9 bases that match TRBD1. V shed 1 base and J 1 base; nucleotides not matched to a gene: 8. CDR1 is SGHRS and CDR2 is YFSETQ in the germline V gene. This CDR3 is 17 amino acids long. The variable domain in full, with the rest retrieved from reference TRBV5-1 and TRBJ1-1, is KAGVTQTPRYLIKTRGQQVTLSCSPISGHRSVSWYQQTPGQGLQFLFEYFSETQRNKGNFPGRFSGRQFSNSRSEMNVSTLELGDSALYLCASSLKQGANPNTEAFFGQGTRLTVV.